The rows below give T cell receptor beta chains drawn from one sample of a study of T cell repertoires in cytomegalovirus infection. TCRdb re-derived calls from the reads in MiXCR, one entry per CDR3 protein. The sample includes around 100,000 distinct CDR3 sequences, over 9% of them seen just once. These receptors have no identified antigens. Specimen: PBMCs, sequenced either directly or after in vitro stimulation (not recorded which). These receptors originate from a human donor in good health (CMV status not recorded). Some clones in this sample may be carry-over from other donors' samples. The CDR3 runs from the conserved cysteine through the conserved F or W. D genes are given only for firm matches. Only part of the rows carry a size: once, few, many, or a class if the clone is expanded.

d_gene,v_gene,abundance,j_gene,CDR3nt,CDR3aa
.,TRBV7-2,many,TRBJ2-1,TGTGCCAGCAGCCCACCTAGTTCTTCCTACAATGAGCAGTTCTTC,CASSPPSSSYNEQFF
.,TRBV28,many,TRBJ1-1,TGTGCCAGCAGTTTAAGAGAAGAAGCTTTCTTT,CASSLREEAFF
.,TRBV7-8,many,TRBJ2-2,TGTGCCAGCAGCCCCGGTACCGGGGAGCTGTTTTTT,CASSPGTGELFF
.,TRBV2,many,TRBJ2-5,TGTGCCAGCAGTGAGTCATTGCCCCTAGGGTCAGAGACCCAGTACTTC,CASSESLPLGSETQYF
TRBD1,TRBV20-1,few,TRBJ1-3,TGCAGTGCTCAGGGGGGTGGAAACACCATATATTTT,CSAQGGGNTIYF
.,TRBV7-2,many,TRBJ1-5,TGTGCCAGCAGCGCTAGCCCCCATAGCAATCAGCCCCAGCATTTT,CASSASPHSNQPQHF
.,TRBV28,many,TRBJ1-2,TGTGCCAGCAGTTTAGCGGACAGAGGGGCTAACTATGGCTACACCTTC,CASSLADRGANYGYTF
TRBD1,TRBV19,many,TRBJ2-7,TGTGCCAGTAGTTTATCCGGGACAGGGGGCGACGAGCAGTACTTC,CASSLSGTGGDEQYF
TRBD1,TRBV4-3,.,TRBJ1-1,TGCGCCAGCAGCCAAGATTACGGGGGGACAGGCGGCACTGAAGCTTTCTTT,CASSQDYGGTGGTEAFF
.,TRBV7-2,many,TRBJ2-3,TGTGCCAGCAGCTTAGCGGGACCCCCCCCAGATACGCAGTATTTT,CASSLAGPPPDTQYF
TRBD2,TRBV9,.,TRBJ2-2,TGTGCCAGCAGCCTCATAGCGGGTGACACCGGGGAGCTGTTTTTT,CASSLIAGDTGELFF
.,TRBV6-2/TRBV6-3,many,TRBJ2-2,TGTGCCAGCAGCCGAAATCCCACCGGGGAGCTGTTTTTT,CASSRNPTGELFF
TRBD2,TRBV4-3,many,TRBJ2-1,TGCGCCAGCAGCCGATCGACTAGCGGGAGATGGGGCGATGAGCAGTTCTTC,CASSRSTSGRWGDEQFF
.,TRBV15,.,TRBJ2-5,TGTGCCACCACCAGAGATTTGGGCTGGGAGACCCAGTACTTC,CATTRDLGWETQYF
.,TRBV7-2,many,TRBJ2-1,TGTGCCAGCAGCTCAGGGAAATGGGAGCAGTTCTTC,CASSSGKWEQFF
.,TRBV7-2,many,TRBJ1-1,TGTGCCAGCAGCCGGCAGCTCCCGGGAGACACTGAAGCTTTCTTT,CASSRQLPGDTEAFF
.,TRBV24-1,.,TRBJ1-5,TGTGCCACCAGTGAGCCTGGCAATCAGCCCCAGCATTTT,CATSEPGNQPQHF
.,TRBV7-2,many,TRBJ1-1,TGTGCCAGCAGCTTAAAATTCGCAGTGAACACTGAAGCTTTCTTT,CASSLKFAVNTEAFF
.,TRBV23-1,few,TRBJ1-2,TGCGCCAGCAGTCACCCGGGGGGCGACGTATCCCCTGGCTACACCTTC,CASSHPGGDVSPGYTF
TRBD1,TRBV7-8,many,TRBJ1-2,TGTGCCAGCAGCGCCGCCGGGACAGGCTTCTATGGCTACACCTTC,CASSAAGTGFYGYTF
.,TRBV10-3,.,TRBJ1-1,TGTGCCACGTTTCGAGAGGGTAGGGCTGAAGCTTTCTTT,CATFREGRAEAFF
.,TRBV7-2,many,TRBJ1-6,TGTGCCAGCAGCTTTTCCCACAGGGTTGGAGATTCACCCCTCCACTTT,CASSFSHRVGDSPLHF
TRBD2,TRBV4-3,few,TRBJ2-1,TGCGCCAGCAGCATGGGATCTAAACTCGGGGGGGAGCAGTTCTTC,CASSMGSKLGGEQFF
TRBD1,TRBV14,many,TRBJ2-3,TGTGCCAGCAGCCAACTCCTCGACAGGGTTCGAAGCACAGATACGCAGTATTTT,CASSQLLDRVRSTDTQYF
TRBD1,TRBV5-1,.,TRBJ2-5,TGCGCCAGCACCATGACAGGGGGTCAAGAGACCCAGTACTTC,CASTMTGGQETQYF
.,TRBV2,.,TRBJ1-5,TGTGCCACCCTAGATTCGGGGGCACAGCCCCAGCATTTT,CATLDSGAQPQHF
TRBD1,TRBV30,.,TRBJ2-7,TGTGCCTGGAGTGTCGACAGGGCCTACGAGCAGTACTTC,CAWSVDRAYEQYF
.,TRBV7-2,many,TRBJ1-3,TGTGCCAGCAGCTCCCCGGAGGCGGGGTCTGGAAACACCATATATTTT,CASSSPEAGSGNTIYF
.,TRBV7-3,many,TRBJ2-2,TGTGCCAGCAGCGTAGGGGCAGGGTTCTCGGGGGAGCTGTTTTTT,CASSVGAGFSGELFF
.,TRBV28,.,TRBJ1-2,TGTGCCAGCAGTTTAAATCCTACGTCCGGTCTCGGGGGCTACACCTTC,CASSLNPTSGLGGYTF
.,TRBV19,few,TRBJ2-2,TGTGCCAGTAGTCCAGGGAACCCAAACACCGGGGAGCTGTTTTTT,CASSPGNPNTGELFF
.,TRBV11-3,many,TRBJ2-1,TGTGCCAGCAGCTTAGGGTCGGCAGGGATCTACAATGAGCAGTTCTTC,CASSLGSAGIYNEQFF
TRBD1,TRBV7-8,many,TRBJ1-3,TGTGCCAGCAGAGGGACAGCCTCTGGAAACACCATATATTTT,CASRGTASGNTIYF
TRBD1,TRBV27,few,TRBJ2-1,TGTGCCAGCAGCTTTGCCGAGACAGGGAAATACAATGAGCAGTTCTTC,CASSFAETGKYNEQFF
TRBD1,TRBV5-4,many,TRBJ2-4,TGTGCCACCAGAGGGGGCCTCGGCGGAAACATTCAGTACTTC,CATRGGLGGNIQYF
TRBD1,TRBV10-3,.,TRBJ2-1,TGTGCCATCAGTCGGACAGGGGGGGGCAATGAGCAGTTCTTC,CAISRTGGGNEQFF
.,TRBV4-1,many,TRBJ2-7,TGCGCCAGCAGCCCTCTCGGCCAGCGCTACGAGCAGTACTTC,CASSPLGQRYEQYF
.,TRBV6-2/TRBV6-3,.,TRBJ2-7,TGTGCCAGCAGGGGCGTACGAGGCGGCGAGCAGTACTTC,CASRGVRGGEQYF
.,TRBV2,many,TRBJ1-1,TGTGCCAGCAGAGGGGACCTGAACACTGAAGCTTTCTTT,CASRGDLNTEAFF
.,TRBV7-2,many,TRBJ1-5,TGTGCCAGCAGCTTAAGGGATATGAGCAATCAGCCCCAGCATTTT,CASSLRDMSNQPQHF
TRBD2,TRBV9,few,TRBJ2-3,TGTGCCAGCAGCCCCAGCTTGAGACTAGCGGAGGCAGGAGATACGCAGTATTTT,CASSPSLRLAEAGDTQYF
.,TRBV7-8,many,TRBJ2-2,TGTGCCAGCAGCTTAGGGTCGGCTACTAACACCGGGGAGCTGTTTTTT,CASSLGSATNTGELFF
.,TRBV6-5,few,TRBJ2-7,TGTGCCAGCAAGCCGGGACAATCCTTCTACGAGCAGTACTTC,CASKPGQSFYEQYF
.,TRBV2,.,TRBJ2-6,TGTGCCAGCAGTGACAGCTCTGGGGCCAACGTCCTGACTTTC,CASSDSSGANVLTF
TRBD2,TRBV7-2,many,TRBJ2-5,TGTGCCAGCCGCCGGGGAGCGGGAGTGGAAGAGACCCAGTACTTC,CASRRGAGVEETQYF
.,TRBV3-1,many,TRBJ2-3,TGTGCCAGCAGCCAAGTCGTGGGTACTAGCACAGATACGCAGTATTTT,CASSQVVGTSTDTQYF
.,TRBV4-1,.,TRBJ1-2,TGCGCCAGCAGCCACCGGCGGGGTAGGACCCAAGACTATGGCTACACCTTC,CASSHRRGRTQDYGYTF
TRBD2,TRBV5-1,many,TRBJ2-3,TGCGCCAGCAAACAAGCGGGAGGGACAGATACGCAGTATTTT,CASKQAGGTDTQYF
TRBD2,TRBV9,.,TRBJ2-3,TGTGCCAGCGTAGCGGGAGGTGGAGATACGCAGTATTTT,CASVAGGGDTQYF
.,TRBV7-8,many,TRBJ2-5,TGTGCCAGCAGATTAGATCAACTCGAGGCCCAGTACTTC,CASRLDQLEAQYF
.,TRBV4-1,.,TRBJ2-6,TGCCCCAGCAGCCAAGTTTCTCTCCAGTCTGGGGCCAACGTCCTGACTTTC,CPSSQVSLQSGANVLTF
.,TRBV28,many,TRBJ1-1,TGTGCCAGCAGTTTAGCCGGATCACAGGGAGCGGGTCCTGAAGCTTTCTTT,CASSLAGSQGAGPEAFF